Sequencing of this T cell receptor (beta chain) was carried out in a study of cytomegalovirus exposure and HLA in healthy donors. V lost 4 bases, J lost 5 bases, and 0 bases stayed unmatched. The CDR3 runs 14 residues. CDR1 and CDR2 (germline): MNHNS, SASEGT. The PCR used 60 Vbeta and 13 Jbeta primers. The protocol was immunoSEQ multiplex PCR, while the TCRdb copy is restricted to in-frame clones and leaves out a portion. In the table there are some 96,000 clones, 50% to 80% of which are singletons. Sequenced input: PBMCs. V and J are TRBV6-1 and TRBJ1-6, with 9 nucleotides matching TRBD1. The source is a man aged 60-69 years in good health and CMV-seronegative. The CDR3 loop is CASSGDRDNSPLHF. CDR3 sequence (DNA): TGTGCCAGCAGTGGGGACAGGGATAATTCACCCCTCCACTTT.